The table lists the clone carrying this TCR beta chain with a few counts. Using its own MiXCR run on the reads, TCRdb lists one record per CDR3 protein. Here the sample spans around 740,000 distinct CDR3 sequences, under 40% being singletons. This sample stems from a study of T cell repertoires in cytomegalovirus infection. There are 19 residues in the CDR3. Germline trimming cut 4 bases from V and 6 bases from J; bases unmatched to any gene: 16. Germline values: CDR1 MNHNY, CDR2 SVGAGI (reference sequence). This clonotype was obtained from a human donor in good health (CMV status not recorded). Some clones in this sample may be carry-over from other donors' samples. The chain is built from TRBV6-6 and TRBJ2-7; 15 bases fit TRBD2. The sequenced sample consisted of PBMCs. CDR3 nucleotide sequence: TGTGCCAGCAGTTCCCCCGGGACTAGCGGGGGGTATGGGCTACGCGAGCAGTACTTC. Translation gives CASSSPGTSGGYGLREQYF.